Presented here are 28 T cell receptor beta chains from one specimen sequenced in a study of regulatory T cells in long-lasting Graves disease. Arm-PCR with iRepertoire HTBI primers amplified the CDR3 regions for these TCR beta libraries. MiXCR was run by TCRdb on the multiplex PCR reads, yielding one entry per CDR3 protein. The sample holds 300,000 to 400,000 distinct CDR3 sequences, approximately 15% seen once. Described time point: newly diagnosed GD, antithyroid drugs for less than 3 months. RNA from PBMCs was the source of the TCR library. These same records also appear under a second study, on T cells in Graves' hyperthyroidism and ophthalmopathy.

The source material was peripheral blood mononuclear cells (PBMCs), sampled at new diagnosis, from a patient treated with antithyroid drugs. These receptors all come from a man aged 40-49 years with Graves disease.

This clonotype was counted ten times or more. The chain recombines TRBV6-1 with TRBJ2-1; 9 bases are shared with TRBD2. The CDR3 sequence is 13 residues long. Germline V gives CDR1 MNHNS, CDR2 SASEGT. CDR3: CVTRGGLYNEQFF. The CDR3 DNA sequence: TGTGTCACGCGGGGGGGGCTCTACAATGAGCAGTTCTTC.

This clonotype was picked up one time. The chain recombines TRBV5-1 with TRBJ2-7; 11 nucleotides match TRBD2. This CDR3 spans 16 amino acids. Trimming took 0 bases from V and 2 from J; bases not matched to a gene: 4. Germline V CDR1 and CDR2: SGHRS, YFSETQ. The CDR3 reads CASSLGLAGPTYEQYF. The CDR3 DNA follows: TGCGCCAGCAGCTTGGGACTAGCGGGGCCTACCTACGAGCAGTACTTC.

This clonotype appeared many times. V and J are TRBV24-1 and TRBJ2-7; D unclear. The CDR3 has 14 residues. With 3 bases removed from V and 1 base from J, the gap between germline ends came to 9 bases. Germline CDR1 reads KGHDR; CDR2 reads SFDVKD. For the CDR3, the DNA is TGTGCCACCAGTGATACTGACGGGTCCTACGAGCAGTACTTC. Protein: CATSDTDGSYEQYF.

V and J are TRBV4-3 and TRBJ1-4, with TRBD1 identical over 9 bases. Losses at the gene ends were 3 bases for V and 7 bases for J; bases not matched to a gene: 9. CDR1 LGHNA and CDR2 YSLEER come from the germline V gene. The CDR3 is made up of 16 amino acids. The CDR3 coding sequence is TGCGCCAGCAGCCAGGAGACCGGGACAGGGAGTGAAAAACTGTTTTTT. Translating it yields CASSQETGTGSEKLFF.

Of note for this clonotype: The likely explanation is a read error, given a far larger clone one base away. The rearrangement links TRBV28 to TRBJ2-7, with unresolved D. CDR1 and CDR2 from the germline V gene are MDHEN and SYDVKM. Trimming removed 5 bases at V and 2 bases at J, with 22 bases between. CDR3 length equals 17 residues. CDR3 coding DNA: TGTGCCAGCAGTGACGTCCCTCCGGAGACGAGAGCCTACGAGCAGTACTTC. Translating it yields CASSDVPPETRAYEQYF.

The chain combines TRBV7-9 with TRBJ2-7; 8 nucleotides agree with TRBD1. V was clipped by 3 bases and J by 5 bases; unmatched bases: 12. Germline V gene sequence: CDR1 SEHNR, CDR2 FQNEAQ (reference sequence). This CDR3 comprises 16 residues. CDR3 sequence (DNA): TGTGCCAGCAGCTTGACCGCGGGACAGGACCCTAACGAGCAGTACTTC. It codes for CASSLTAGQDPNEQYF.

CDR3 sequence reads: CATSDLTSGAPDTQYF. The CDR3 DNA is TGTGCCACCAGTGATTTGACTAGCGGGGCCCCAGATACGCAGTATTTT. The V gene is TRBV24-1, the J gene TRBJ2-3, with TRBD2 identical over 10 bases. This CDR3 is built from 16 residues. Germline V CDR1 and CDR2: KGHDR, SFDVKD. The V segment lost 0 bases and the J segment 4 bases; nucleotides outside the gene matches: 3.

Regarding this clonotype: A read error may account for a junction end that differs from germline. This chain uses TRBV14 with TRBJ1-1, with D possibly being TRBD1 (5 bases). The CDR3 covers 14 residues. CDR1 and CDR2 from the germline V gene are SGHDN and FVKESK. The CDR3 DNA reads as TGTGCCAGCAGCCAGAGCGGGGGGAACACTGAAGCTCTCTTT. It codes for CASSQSGGNTEALF.

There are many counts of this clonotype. The CDR3 loop is CASSLGYYEQYF. In DNA, the CDR3 is TGTGCCAGCAGCTTAGGGTACTACGAGCAGTACTTC. The chain combines TRBV7-9 with TRBJ2-7; no clear D gene. Trimming cost V 1 base and J 3 bases, with 4 bases left between them. The CDR3 totals 12 residues. Germline CDR1 SEHNR, CDR2 FQNEAQ (reference sequence).

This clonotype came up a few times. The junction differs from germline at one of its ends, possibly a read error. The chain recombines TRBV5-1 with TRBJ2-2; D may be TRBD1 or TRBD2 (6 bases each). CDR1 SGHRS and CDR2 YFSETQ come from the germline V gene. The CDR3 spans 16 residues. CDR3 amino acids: CASSLAPGAKTGELFF. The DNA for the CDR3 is TGCGCCAGCAGCTTGGCGCCGGGGGCGAAGACCGGGGAGCTGTTTTTT.

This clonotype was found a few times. CDR3 sequence (DNA): TGTGCCAGCAGTCCAGGGTCTAACTACGCCGGGGAGCTGTTTTTT. Its translation: CASSPGSNYAGELFF. V is TRBV6-4 and J is TRBJ2-2; D may be TRBD1 (5 bases). Germline lookup yields CDR1 MRHNA and CDR2 SNTAGT. The CDR3 has 15 amino acids. Trimming removed 5 bases from V and 6 bases from J, with 16 bases in between.

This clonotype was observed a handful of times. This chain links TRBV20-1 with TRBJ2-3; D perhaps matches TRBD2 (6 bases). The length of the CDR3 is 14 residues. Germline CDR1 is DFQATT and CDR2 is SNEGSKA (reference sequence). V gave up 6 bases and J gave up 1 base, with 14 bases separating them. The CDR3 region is CSAETSVRTDTQYF. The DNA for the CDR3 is TGCAGTGCGGAGACTAGTGTGCGCACAGATACGCAGTATTTT.

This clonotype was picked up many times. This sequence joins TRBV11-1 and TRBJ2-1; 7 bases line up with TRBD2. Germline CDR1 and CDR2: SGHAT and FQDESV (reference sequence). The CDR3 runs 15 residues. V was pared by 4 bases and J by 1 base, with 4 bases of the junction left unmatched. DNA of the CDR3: TGTGCCAGCAGCTCCAGCGGGGCGTCCTACAATGAGCAGTTCTTC. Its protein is CASSSSGASYNEQFF.

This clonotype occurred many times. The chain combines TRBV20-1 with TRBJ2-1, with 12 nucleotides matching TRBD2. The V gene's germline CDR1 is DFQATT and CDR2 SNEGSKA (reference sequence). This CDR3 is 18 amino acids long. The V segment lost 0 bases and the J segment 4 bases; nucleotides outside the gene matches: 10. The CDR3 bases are TGCAGTGCTAGAGACCCTGGCCGGCTAGCGGGGGGGTACAATGAGCAGTTCTTC. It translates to CSARDPGRLAGGYNEQFF.

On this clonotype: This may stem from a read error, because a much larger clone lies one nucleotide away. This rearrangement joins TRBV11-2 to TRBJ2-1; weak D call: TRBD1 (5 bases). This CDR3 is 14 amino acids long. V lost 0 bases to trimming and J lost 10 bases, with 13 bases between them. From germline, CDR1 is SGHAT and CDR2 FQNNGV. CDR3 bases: TGTGCCAGCAGCTTAGAGGCAGGGCGATACGAGCAGTTCTTC. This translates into CASSLEAGRYEQFF.

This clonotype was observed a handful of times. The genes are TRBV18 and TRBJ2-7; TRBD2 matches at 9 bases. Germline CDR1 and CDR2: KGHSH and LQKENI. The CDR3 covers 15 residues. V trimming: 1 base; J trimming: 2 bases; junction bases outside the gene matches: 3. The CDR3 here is CASSPRLAGPYEQYF. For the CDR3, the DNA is TGTGCCAGCTCACCACGGCTAGCGGGACCCTACGAGCAGTACTTC. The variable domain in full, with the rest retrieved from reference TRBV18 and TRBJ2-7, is NAGVMQNPRHLVRRRGQEARLRCSPMKGHSHVYWYRQLPEEGLKFMVYLQKENIIDESGMPKERFSAEFPKEGPSILRIQQVVRGDSAAYFCASSPRLAGPYEQYFGPGTRLTVT.

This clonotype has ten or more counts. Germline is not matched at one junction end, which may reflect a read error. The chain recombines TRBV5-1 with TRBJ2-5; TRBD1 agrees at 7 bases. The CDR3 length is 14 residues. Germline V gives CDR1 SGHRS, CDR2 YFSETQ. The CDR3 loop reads CASSPDRVRETQYF. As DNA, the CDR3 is TGTGCCAGCAGCCCAGACAGGGTTCGGGAGACCCAGTACTTC.

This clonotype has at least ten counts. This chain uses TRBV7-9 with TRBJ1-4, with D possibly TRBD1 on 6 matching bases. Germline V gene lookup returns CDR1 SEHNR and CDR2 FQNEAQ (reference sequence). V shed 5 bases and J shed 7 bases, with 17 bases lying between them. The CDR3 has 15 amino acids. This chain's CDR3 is CASSGHSGEGEKLFF. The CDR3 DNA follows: TGTGCCAGCAGCGGCCACTCAGGGGAGGGTGAAAAACTGTTTTTT.

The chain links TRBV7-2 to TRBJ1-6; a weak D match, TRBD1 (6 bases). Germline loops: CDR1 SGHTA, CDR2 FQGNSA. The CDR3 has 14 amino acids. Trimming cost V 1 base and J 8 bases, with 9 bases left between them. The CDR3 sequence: CASSLDRVDSPLHF. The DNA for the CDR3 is TGTGCCAGCAGCTTAGACAGGGTGGATTCACCCCTCCACTTT.

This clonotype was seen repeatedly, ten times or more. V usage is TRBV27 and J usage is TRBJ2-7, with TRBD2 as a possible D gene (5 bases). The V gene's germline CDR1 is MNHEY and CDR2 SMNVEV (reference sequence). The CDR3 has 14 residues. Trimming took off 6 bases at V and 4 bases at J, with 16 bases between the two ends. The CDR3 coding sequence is TGTGCCAGCAGCCTGGCGGGTCGAGCATACGAGCAGTACTTC. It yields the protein CASSLAGRAYEQYF.

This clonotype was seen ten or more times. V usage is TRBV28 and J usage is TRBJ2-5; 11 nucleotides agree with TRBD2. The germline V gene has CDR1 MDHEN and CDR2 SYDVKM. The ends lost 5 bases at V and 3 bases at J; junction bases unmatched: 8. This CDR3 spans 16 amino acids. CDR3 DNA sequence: TGTGCCAGCAGTGAACCGGGACTAGCGGTGAAAGAGACCCAGTACTTC. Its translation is CASSEPGLAVKETQYF.

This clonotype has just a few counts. CDR3 nucleotides: TGTGCCGGGGTTCGGGCAGGCGACAACTATGGCTACACCTTC. Amino acid sequence: CAGVRAGDNYGYTF. V gene TRBV28 combines with J gene TRBJ1-2; D call uncertain. The CDR3 contains 14 residues. CDR1 and CDR2 (germline): MDHEN, SYDVKM. V was clipped by 11 bases and J by 2 bases, with 18 bases between them.

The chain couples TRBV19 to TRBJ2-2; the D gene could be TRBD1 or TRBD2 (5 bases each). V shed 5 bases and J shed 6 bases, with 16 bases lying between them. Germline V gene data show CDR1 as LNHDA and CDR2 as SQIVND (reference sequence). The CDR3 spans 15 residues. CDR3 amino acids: CASSYAGALAGELFF. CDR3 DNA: TGTGCCAGTAGTTACGCCGGGGCTCTCGCCGGGGAGCTGTTTTTT. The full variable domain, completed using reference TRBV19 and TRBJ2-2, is DGGITQSPKYLFRKEGQNVTLSCEQNLNHDAMYWYRQDPGQGLRLIYYSQIVNDFQKGDIAEGYSVSREKKESFPLTVTSAQKNPTAFYLCASSYAGALAGELFFGEGSRLTVL.

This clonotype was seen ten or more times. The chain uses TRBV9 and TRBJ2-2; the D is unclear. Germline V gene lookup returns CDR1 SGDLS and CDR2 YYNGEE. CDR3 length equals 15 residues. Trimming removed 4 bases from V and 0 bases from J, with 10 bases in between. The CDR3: CASSTGRSNTGELFF. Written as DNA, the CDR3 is TGTGCCAGCAGCACCGGACGGTCGAACACCGGGGAGCTGTTTTTT.

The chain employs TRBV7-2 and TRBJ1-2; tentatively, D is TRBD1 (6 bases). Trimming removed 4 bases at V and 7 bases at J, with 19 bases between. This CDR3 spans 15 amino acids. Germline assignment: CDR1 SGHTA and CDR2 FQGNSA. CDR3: CASSSTPGAGAGYTF. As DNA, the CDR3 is TGTGCCAGCAGCTCCACCCCCGGGGCAGGGGCTGGCTACACCTTC.

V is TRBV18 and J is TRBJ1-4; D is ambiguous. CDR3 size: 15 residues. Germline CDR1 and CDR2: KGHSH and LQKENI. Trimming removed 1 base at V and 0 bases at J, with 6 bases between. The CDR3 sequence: CASSPRITTNEKLFF. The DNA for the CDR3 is TGTGCCAGCTCACCACGGATAACAACTAATGAAAAACTGTTTTTT.

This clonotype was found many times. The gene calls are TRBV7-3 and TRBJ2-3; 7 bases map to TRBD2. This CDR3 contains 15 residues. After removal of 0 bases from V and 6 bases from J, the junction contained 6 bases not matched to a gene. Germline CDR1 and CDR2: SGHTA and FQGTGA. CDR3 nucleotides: TGTGCCAGCAGCTTAACGGTGGGAGGGGCTGATACGCAGTATTTT. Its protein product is CASSLTVGGADTQYF.

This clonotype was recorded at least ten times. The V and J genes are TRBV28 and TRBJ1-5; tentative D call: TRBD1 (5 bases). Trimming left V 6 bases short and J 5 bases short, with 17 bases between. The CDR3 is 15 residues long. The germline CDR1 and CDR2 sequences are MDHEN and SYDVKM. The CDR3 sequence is CASRKGGGSDQPQHF. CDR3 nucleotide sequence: TGTGCCAGCAGAAAAGGCGGGGGTTCGGATCAGCCCCAGCATTTT. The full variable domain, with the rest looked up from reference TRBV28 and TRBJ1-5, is DVKVTQSSRYLVKRTGEKVFLECVQDMDHENMFWYRQDPGLGLRLIYFSYDVKMKEKGDIPEGYSVSREKKERFSLILESASTNQTSMYLCASRKGGGSDQPQHFGDGTRLSIL.